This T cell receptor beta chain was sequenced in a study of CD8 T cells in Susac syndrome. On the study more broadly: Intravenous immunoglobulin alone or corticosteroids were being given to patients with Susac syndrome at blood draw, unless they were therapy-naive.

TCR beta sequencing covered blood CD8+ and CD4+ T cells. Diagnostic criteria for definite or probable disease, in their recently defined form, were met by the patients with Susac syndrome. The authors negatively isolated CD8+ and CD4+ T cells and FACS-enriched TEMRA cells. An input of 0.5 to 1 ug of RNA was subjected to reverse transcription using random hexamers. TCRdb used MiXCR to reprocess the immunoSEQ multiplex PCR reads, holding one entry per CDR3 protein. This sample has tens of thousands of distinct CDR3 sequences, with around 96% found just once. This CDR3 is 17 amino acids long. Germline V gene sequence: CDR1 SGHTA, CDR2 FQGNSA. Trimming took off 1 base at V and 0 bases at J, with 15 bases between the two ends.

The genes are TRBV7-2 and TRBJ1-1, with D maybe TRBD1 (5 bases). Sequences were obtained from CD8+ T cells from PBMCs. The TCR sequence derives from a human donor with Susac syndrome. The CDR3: CASSLGAAGWLNTEAFF. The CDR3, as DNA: TGTGCCAGCAGCTTAGGGGCGGCAGGGTGGTTGAACACTGAAGCTTTCTTT.